This entry lists 14 T cell receptor beta chains sequenced from one sample in a study of identical twins. One entry per CDR3 protein, called by TCRdb with MiXCR from the 5' RACE reads. The sample has 540,000 or so distinct CDR3 sequences, approximately 20% seen once; the top ten hold 0.48%. These data also formed part of another study, on yellow fever vaccine responses in identical twins.

The sample was CD4+ T cells sorted from blood. The receptors come from a young woman in good health.

V and J are TRBV12-3 or TRBV12-4 and TRBJ2-1, with TRBD2 matching 9 bases. The junction had 14 bases not matched to a gene; V was cut back by 6 bases and J by 5 bases. The CDR3 runs 17 residues. CDR3 sequence (DNA): TGTGCCAGCAGCTTTAGCGGGAGTGCGAATAAAAACAATGAGCAGTTCTTC. Protein: CASSFSGSANKNNEQFF.

The gene calls are TRBV5-1 and TRBJ2-1; TRBD2 matches at 13 bases. V shed 4 bases, J shed 10 bases, and the junction held 11 bases outside the gene matches. The CDR3 covers 16 residues. Germline V gives CDR1 SGHRS, CDR2 YFSETQ. This CDR3 is CASSPELAGGPSEQFF. The CDR3 DNA reads TGCGCCAGCAGCCCGGAACTAGCGGGGGGGCCCTCCGAGCAGTTCTTC.

This clonotype has just a few counts. The chain combines TRBV3-1 with TRBJ2-5, with no clear D. Per the germline V gene, CDR1 is LGHDT and CDR2 is YNNKEL (reference sequence). The V end was cut by 3 bases, the J end by 9 bases, with 17 bases between. This CDR3 is 14 amino acids long. CDR3: CASSQNRAREAQYF. CDR3 coding DNA: TGTGCCAGCAGCCAGAACCGGGCCCGTGAGGCCCAGTACTTC.

The chain uses TRBV2 and TRBJ2-5; D is perhaps TRBD1 or TRBD2 (5 bases each). This CDR3 spans 12 amino acids. V lost 8 bases and J lost 6, with 13 bases in between. Germline loops: CDR1 SNHLY, CDR2 FYNNEI. Here the CDR3 DNA reads TGTGCCAGCTCCGGGGACGTGCAGACCCAGTACTTC. Amino acid sequence: CASSGDVQTQYF.

This chain connects TRBV6-1 to TRBJ1-5; 7 positions match TRBD1. Germline values: CDR1 MNHNS, CDR2 SASEGT. CDR3 length: 14 residues. Losses at the gene ends were 6 bases for V and 9 bases for J; bases not matched to a gene: 11. The CDR3 is CASSRTGVVTPQHF. The CDR3 bases are TGTGCCAGCAGCCGGACAGGAGTCGTTACGCCCCAGCATTTT.

The chain joins TRBV12-3 or TRBV12-4 to TRBJ2-2, with D perhaps matching TRBD2 (6 bases). This CDR3 contains 14 residues. V dropped 5 bases and J dropped 3 bases, with 10 bases sitting between them. The CDR3, as DNA: TGTGCCAGCAGTGCGGGACCATACACCGGGGAGCTGTTTTTT. It codes for CASSAGPYTGELFF.

In its sample, this clonotype was seen many times. The rearrangement uses TRBV25-1 and TRBJ2-1; the match to TRBD2 covers 13 bases. The CDR3 is 15 amino acids. V lost 5 bases to trimming and J lost 7 bases; unmatched junction nucleotides: 5. Germline V gene lookup returns CDR1 MGHDK and CDR2 SYGVNS. Written as DNA, the CDR3 is TGTGCCAGCAGTCCGGGACTAGCGGGACGAAATGAGCAGTTCTTC. It specifies CASSPGLAGRNEQFF.

The V gene is TRBV7-9, the J gene TRBJ2-7; TRBD2 aligns across 11 bases. This CDR3 has 14 amino acids. V shed 5 bases and J 3 bases; nucleotides not matched to a gene: 3. The V gene's germline CDR1 is SEHNR and CDR2 FQNEAQ (reference sequence). CDR3 in DNA: TGTGCCAGCAGCACGGGACTAGCGGTCTACGAGCAGTACTTC. Protein sequence: CASSTGLAVYEQYF.

This clonotype was seen a handful of times. CDR3 residues: CATSDPRDRQETQYF. The CDR3 nucleotides are TGTGCCACCAGTGATCCTAGGGACAGACAAGAGACCCAGTACTTC. The chain has TRBV24-1 and TRBJ2-5, with TRBD1 identical over 7 bases. This CDR3 region has 15 residues. The junction had 5 bases not matched to a gene; V was cut back by 3 bases and J by 2 bases. Germline V lookup: CDR1 KGHDR, CDR2 SFDVKD.

There are a few counts of this clonotype. The chain uses TRBV15 and TRBJ1-1; 7 bases align to TRBD1. The CDR3 totals 12 residues. Germline V gene lookup returns CDR1 LNHNV and CDR2 YYDKDF (reference sequence). After removal of 0 bases from V and 10 bases from J, the junction contained 2 bases not matched to a gene. The CDR3 nucleotides read TGTGCCACCAGCAGAGAGACAGGGAGAGCTTTCTTT. Translation gives CATSRETGRAFF.

This clonotype has more than one count but fewer than ten. The chain has TRBV5-1 and TRBJ2-3, with 11 bases that match TRBD2. The germline gives CDR1 SGHRS, CDR2 YFSETQ. The CDR3 is made up of 17 amino acids. J gave up 0 bases and V 1 base, and 4 bases lay outside the gene matches. The CDR3 bases are TGCGCCAGCAGCTTGTCTAGCGGGGGGTTTAGCACAGATACGCAGTATTTT. Encoded protein: CASSLSSGGFSTDTQYF.

The chain is built from TRBV5-1 and TRBJ1-6; the D gene is possibly TRBD1 (5 bases). There are 14 residues in the CDR3. The V and J ends lost 0 bases and 8 bases respectively, with 9 bases between them. Per germline, CDR1 SGHRS and CDR2 YFSETQ. The CDR3 bases are TGCGCCAGCAGCTTGGGAGGGGCCGATTCACCCCTCCACTTT. This gives the protein CASSLGGADSPLHF.

This clonotype was seen a handful of times. V is TRBV20-1 and J is TRBJ1-5, with 7 positions matching TRBD1. CDR1 and CDR2 (germline): DFQATT, SNEGSKA (reference sequence). V dropped 6 bases and J dropped 5; count of bases not matched to a gene: 7. CDR3 size: 13 residues. CDR3 in amino acids: CSASRTGDQPQHF. CDR3 DNA: TGCAGTGCCAGTCGTACAGGGGATCAGCCCCAGCATTTT.

This clonotype was seen repeatedly, ten times or more. The rearrangement joins TRBV18 to TRBJ1-2; D is unclear. The CDR3 contains 15 residues. Germline V lookup: CDR1 KGHSH, CDR2 LQKENI. V lost 0 bases and J lost 4, with 12 bases in between. The DNA of the CDR3 is TGTGCCAGCTCACCACCTGCGCTGGAAGGCTATGGCTACACCTTC. This sequence encodes CASSPPALEGYGYTF.